These 3 T cell receptor beta chains came from one sample sequenced in a study of blood T cell repertoires in COVID-19. The protocol was immunoSEQ multiplex PCR, while the TCRdb copy is restricted to in-frame clones and leaves out a portion. Of 100,000 to 150,000 clones detected, about 88% appear once; the ten largest clones hold about 1.2%. The sample taken for sequencing was peripheral blood. The receptors come from a woman aged 80 or over with acute or convalescent COVID-19.

CDR3 sequence (DNA): TGTGCCAGCAGCTTGAACAGTTACGAGCAGTACTTC. It yields the protein CASSLNSYEQYF. V and J are TRBV7-9 and TRBJ2-7; D is uncertain. Trimming left V 3 bases short and J 4 bases short, with 7 bases between. Germline V gene sequence: CDR1 SEHNR, CDR2 FQNEAQ (reference sequence). The CDR3 is 12 residues long.

The chain carries TRBV7-9 and TRBJ2-7; possibly TRBD1 for D (7 bases). Trimming left V 3 bases short and J 2 bases short, with 14 bases between. CDR1 is SEHNR and CDR2 is FQNEAQ in the germline V gene (reference sequence). There are 15 residues in the CDR3. The CDR3 sequence is CASSFLRGRTYEQYF. The CDR3, as DNA: TGTGCCAGCAGCTTTCTCAGGGGGAGGACCTACGAGCAGTACTTC.

This chain uses TRBV3-1 (or the pseudogene TRBV3-2) with TRBJ2-5; the match to TRBD2 covers 11 bases. This CDR3 is built from 16 residues. The ends lost 1 base at V and 0 bases at J; junction bases unmatched: 1. The germline V gene has CDR1 LGHDT and CDR2 YNNKEL (reference sequence). The CDR3 nucleotides read TGTGCCAGCAGCCAAGGACTAGCGGGGAACCAAGAGACCCAGTACTTC. Translating it yields CASSQGLAGNQETQYF.